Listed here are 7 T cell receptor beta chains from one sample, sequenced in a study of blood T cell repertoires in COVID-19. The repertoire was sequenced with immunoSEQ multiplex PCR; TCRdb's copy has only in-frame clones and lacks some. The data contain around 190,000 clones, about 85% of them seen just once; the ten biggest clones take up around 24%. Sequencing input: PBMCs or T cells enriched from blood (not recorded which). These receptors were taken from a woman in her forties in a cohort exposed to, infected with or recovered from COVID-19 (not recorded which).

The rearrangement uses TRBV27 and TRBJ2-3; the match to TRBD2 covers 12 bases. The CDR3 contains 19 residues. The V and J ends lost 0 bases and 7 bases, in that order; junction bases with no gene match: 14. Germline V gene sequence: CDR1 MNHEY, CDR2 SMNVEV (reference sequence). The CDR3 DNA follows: TGTGCCAGCAGTTTATCCCTCCCCTCGACTAGCGGGAGAGGGAATACGCAGTATTTT. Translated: CASSLSLPSTSGRGNTQYF.

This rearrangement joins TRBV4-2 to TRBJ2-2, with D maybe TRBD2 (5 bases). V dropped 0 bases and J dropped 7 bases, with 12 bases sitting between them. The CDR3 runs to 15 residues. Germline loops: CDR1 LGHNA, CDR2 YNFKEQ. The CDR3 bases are TGTGCCAGCAGCCAAGATGAAGGAGGTGGCGGGGAGCTGTTTTTT. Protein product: CASSQDEGGGGELFF.

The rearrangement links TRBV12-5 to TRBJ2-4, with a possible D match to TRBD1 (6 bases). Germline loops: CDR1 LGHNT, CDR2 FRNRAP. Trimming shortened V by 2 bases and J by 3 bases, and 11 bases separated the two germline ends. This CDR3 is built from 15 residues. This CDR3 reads CASGLPRTDKNIQYF. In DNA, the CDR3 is TGTGCTAGTGGTTTGCCCCGGACAGACAAAAACATTCAGTACTTC.

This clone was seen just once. DNA for the CDR3: TGTGCCAGTAGTGCCGGGGGGAGGGCTTCACCCCTCCACTTT. It codes for CASSAGGRASPLHF. The chain joins TRBV19 to TRBJ1-6; D possibly corresponds to TRBD1 (5 bases). The CDR3 has 14 residues. CDR1 and CDR2 (germline): LNHDA, SQIVND (reference sequence). V lost 5 bases and J lost 9, with 14 bases in between.

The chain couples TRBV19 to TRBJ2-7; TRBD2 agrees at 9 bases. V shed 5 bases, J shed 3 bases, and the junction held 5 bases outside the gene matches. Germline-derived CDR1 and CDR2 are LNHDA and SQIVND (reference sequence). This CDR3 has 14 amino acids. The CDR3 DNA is TGTGCCAGTAGTCATAGCGGGGGAGACTACGAGCAGTACTTC. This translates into CASSHSGGDYEQYF.

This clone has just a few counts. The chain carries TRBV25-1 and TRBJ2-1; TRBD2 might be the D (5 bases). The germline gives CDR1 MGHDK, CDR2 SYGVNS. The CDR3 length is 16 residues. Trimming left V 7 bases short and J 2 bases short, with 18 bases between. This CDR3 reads CASTPTGGPAYNEQFF. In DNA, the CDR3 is TGTGCCAGCACCCCCACGGGCGGGCCCGCCTACAATGAGCAGTTCTTC. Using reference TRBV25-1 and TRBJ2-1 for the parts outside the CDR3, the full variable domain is EADIYQTPRYLVIGTGKKITLECSQTMGHDKMYWYQQDPGMELHLIHYSYGVNSTEKGDLSSESTVSRIRTEHFPLTLESARPSHTSQYLCASTPTGGPAYNEQFFGPGTRLTVL.

CDR3 sequence: CASGLVVREATYEQYF. DNA for the CDR3: TGTGCTAGTGGTTTGGTAGTCAGGGAGGCTACTTACGAGCAGTACTTC. The chain links TRBV12-5 to TRBJ2-7; possible D gene TRBD2, 6 bases. The CDR3 is made up of 16 amino acids. Germline V CDR1 and CDR2: LGHNT, FRNRAP. V lost 0 bases and J lost 4, with 16 bases in between.